The source of this T cell receptor beta chain is a study of OX40 agonist ivuxolimab in advanced cancers. Study-wide background: Patients were dosed intravenously with ivuxolimab at 0.01 to 10 mg/kg every 2 weeks. Broader study findings: Blood T cells, both CD4+ and CD8+, expanded clonally by week 6 at 0.1 to 3.0 mg/kg. Part of the nonresponder group also had normalized T-cell clonal expansion that was low.

Trimming removed 4 bases from V and 0 bases from J, with 9 bases in between. CDR1 is KGHSH and CDR2 is LQKENI in the germline V gene. The CDR3 consists of 14 residues. As regards this clone: What it binds is unknown.

The assay was immunoSEQ multiplex PCR, and TCRdb's table has in-frame clones only and misses some. The sample has about 58,000 clones, 85% to 90% seen once. Sample: CD4+ or CD8+ T cells sorted from blood, taken in a trial of the OX40 agonist ivuxolimab. The chain links TRBV18 to TRBJ1-1; D may be TRBD1 (5 bases). The receptor's source is an adult with an advanced solid tumor such as melanoma, head and neck, liver or kidney cancer. Here the CDR3 DNA reads TGTGCCAGCTCACTAAAGGGGTTGAACACTGAAGCTTTCTTT. It translates to CASSLKGLNTEAFF. The complete variable domain, with remaining parts taken from reference TRBV18 and TRBJ1-1, reads NAGVMQNPRHLVRRRGQEARLRCSPMKGHSHVYWYRQLPEEGLKFMVYLQKENIIDESGMPKERFSAEFPKEGPSILRIQQVVRGDSAAYFCASSLKGLNTEAFFGQGTRLTVV.